One sample yielded the 25 T cell receptor beta chains listed below, sequenced in a study of control samples from healthy donors and cancer patients. Assay used: immunoSEQ multiplex PCR; TCRdb lists only in-frame clones, some missing. In the table there are around 68,000 clones, about 83% of which are singletons. Sequencing used blood. The source of these receptors is a man aged 55 to 69 in good health.

The gene calls are TRBV19 and TRBJ2-1; 16 bases align to TRBD2. CDR1 is LNHDA and CDR2 is SQIVND in the germline V gene (reference sequence). V gave up 5 bases and J gave up 6 bases; unmatched junction bases: 7. The CDR3 length is 17 residues. The CDR3 region has the DNA TGTGCCAGTAGTGGGGGACTAGCGGGAGGGCCGCCCAATGAGCAGTTCTTC. This sequence encodes CASSGGLAGGPPNEQFF.

This clone came up once. The rearrangement links TRBV12-3 or TRBV12-4 to TRBJ2-1; TRBD1 matches 7 bases. Trimming took 6 bases from V and 8 from J; bases not matched to a gene: 4. There are 12 residues in the CDR3. CDR3 nucleotide sequence: TGTGCCAGCAGGCCGACAGGGCATGAGCAGTTCTTC. Residues: CASRPTGHEQFF.

The rearrangement links TRBV9 to TRBJ1-5; D ambiguous. Germline V CDR1 and CDR2: SGDLS, YYNGEE. The CDR3 spans 13 residues. Trimming left V 0 bases short and J 4 bases short, with 5 bases between. CDR3 sequence reads: CASSVDMNQPQHF. CDR3 coding DNA: TGTGCCAGCAGCGTAGATATGAATCAGCCCCAGCATTTT.

The chain uses TRBV28 and TRBJ1-1, with D hard to call. Germline CDR1 MDHEN, CDR2 SYDVKM. V lost 6 bases and J 6 bases, leaving 11 bases between the germline ends. The CDR3 has 12 amino acids. The CDR3 nucleotides are TGTGCCAGCAGACCGCGGCGGTCTGAAGCTTTCTTT. Its translation: CASRPRRSEAFF.

The chain is built from TRBV28 and TRBJ1-6, with a possible D match to TRBD1 (5 bases). In germline, CDR1 is MDHEN, CDR2 SYDVKM. Between the trimmed V and J ends, which lost 4 bases and 13 bases, there was a span of 11 bases. The CDR3 length is 12 residues. CDR3 region: CASSSPTVPLHF. DNA of the CDR3: TGTGCCAGCAGTTCCCCGACAGTTCCCCTCCACTTT. Variable domain in full (rest from reference TRBV28 and TRBJ1-6): DVKVTQSSRYLVKRTGEKVFLECVQDMDHENMFWYRQDPGLGLRLIYFSYDVKMKEKGDIPEGYSVSREKKERFSLILESASTNQTSMYLCASSSPTVPLHFGNGTRLTVT.

This chain connects TRBV27 to TRBJ2-1; D not certain. Trimming removed 7 bases from V and 4 bases from J, with 5 bases in between. CDR1 is MNHEY, CDR2 SMNVEV, per germline (reference sequence). The CDR3 spans 11 residues. CDR3 amino acids: CASKVYNEQFF. CDR3 in DNA: TGTGCCAGCAAAGTGTACAATGAGCAGTTCTTC.

The chain links TRBV3-1 (or the pseudogene TRBV3-2) to TRBJ2-1; D unresolved. V gave up 5 bases and J gave up 0 bases, with 14 bases separating them. The CDR3 covers 16 residues. Germline V gives CDR1 LGHDT, CDR2 YNNKEL (reference sequence). CDR3 amino acids: CASSSHRTSSYNEQFF. The CDR3 DNA is TGTGCCAGCAGCTCCCACCGTACGAGCTCCTACAATGAGCAGTTCTTC.

The chain employs TRBV10-3 and TRBJ1-5; 7 bases align to TRBD1. V was pared by 2 bases and J by 8 bases, with 6 bases of the junction left unmatched. Per the germline V gene, CDR1 is ENHRY and CDR2 is SYGVKD. This CDR3 comprises 14 residues. The CDR3 nucleotides are TGTGCCATCAGTGAGCGGGCAGGGGGGGAGCCCCAGCATTTT. It encodes CAISERAGGEPQHF.

V usage is TRBV7-6 and J usage is TRBJ2-3, with TRBD2 identical over 14 bases. V lost 1 base and J lost 0; bases outside the gene matches: 3. The CDR3 consists of 18 residues. Germline CDR1 and CDR2: SGHVS and FNYEAQ. CDR3 DNA: TGTGCCAGCAGCTTAGAGGGACTAGCGGGAGCAAGCACAGATACGCAGTATTTT. Residues: CASSLEGLAGASTDTQYF.

The V gene is TRBV12-3 or TRBV12-4, the J gene TRBJ2-7; D is uncertain. V lost 3 bases, J lost 3 bases, and 6 bases lay in between. The CDR3 runs 12 residues. The CDR3 sequence is CASSLPSYEQYF. DNA of the CDR3: TGTGCCAGCAGTTTGCCCAGCTACGAGCAGTACTTC.

This clone was observed a few times. This chain connects TRBV7-2 to TRBJ2-1, with 12 bases matching TRBD2. Germline V gene data show CDR1 as SGHTA and CDR2 as FQGNSA. This CDR3 has 13 residues. The J segment lost 12 bases and the V segment lost 5 bases, leaving 5 bases of the junction unmatched. The DNA of the CDR3 is TGTGCCAGCAGCGTCGAGACTAGCGGGAGGCAGTTCTTC. It yields the protein CASSVETSGRQFF.

The chain combines TRBV5-1 with TRBJ2-3; the match to TRBD1 covers 7 bases. Germline loops: CDR1 SGHRS, CDR2 YFSETQ. J was trimmed by 0 bases and V by 3 bases; bases with no gene match: 7. The CDR3 runs to 16 residues. In DNA form, the CDR3 reads TGCGCCAGCAGCTGGACCGGGACAGCTAGCACAGATACGCAGTATTTT. Translation: CASSWTGTASTDTQYF.

This clone came up once. This rearrangement joins TRBV5-6 to TRBJ2-5; D not resolved. Looked up from germline, CDR1 is SGHDT and CDR2 is YYEEEE. The V end lost 0 bases, the J end lost 0 bases, and 12 bases lay between the germline ends. CDR3 size: 16 residues. The CDR3 DNA sequence: TGTGCCAGCAGCTTGGAAGGTCAGGACCACCAAGAGACCCAGTACTTC. Its translation: CASSLEGQDHQETQYF.

The chain recombines TRBV7-2 with TRBJ2-1, with D hard to call. The CDR3 consists of 16 residues. V gave up 5 bases and J gave up 0 bases, with 14 bases separating them. Germline CDR1 and CDR2: SGHTA and FQGNSA. The CDR3 loop reads CASSPPGRSSYNEQFF. The CDR3 DNA reads as TGTGCCAGCAGCCCCCCTGGGCGGAGCTCCTACAATGAGCAGTTCTTC.

This rearrangement joins TRBV29-1 to TRBJ2-7; the match to TRBD2 covers 9 bases. Germline V gene data show CDR1 as SQVTM and CDR2 as ANQGSEA. Losses at the gene ends were 3 bases for V and 1 base for J; bases not matched to a gene: 7. This CDR3 comprises 15 residues. The CDR3 is CSVDVLAGQSYEQYF. The CDR3, as DNA: TGCAGCGTTGACGTGCTAGCGGGACAATCCTACGAGCAGTACTTC.

CDR3 sequence reads: CASSFSTGARNSPLHF. CDR3 coding DNA: TGTGCCAGCAGTTTCTCGACAGGGGCTCGTAATTCACCCCTCCACTTT. The chain joins TRBV28 to TRBJ1-6, with 8 bases matching TRBD1. This CDR3 has 16 amino acids. The ends lost 3 bases at V and 6 bases at J; junction bases unmatched: 7. Germline CDR1 and CDR2: MDHEN and SYDVKM.

The V and J genes are TRBV30 and TRBJ2-1; TRBD2 might be the D (6 bases). The CDR3 totals 16 residues. The germline V gene has CDR1 GTSNPN and CDR2 SVGIG (reference sequence). The germline V and J ends were trimmed by 2 bases and 3 bases, with 17 bases remaining between them. The CDR3 DNA follows: TGTGCCTGGAGTTCCTTCCGGGACTTTAACTACAATGAGCAGTTCTTC. It specifies CAWSSFRDFNYNEQFF.

This clone was counted between two and nine times. The junction departs from the called germline gene at one end, perhaps through a read error. The chain is built from TRBV15 and TRBJ2-7, with 13 positions matching TRBD2. The CDR3 totals 15 residues. Germline V CDR1 and CDR2: LNHNV, YYDKDF (reference sequence). The CDR3 region has the DNA TGTGCCACCAGCAGAGCAGGACTAGCGGGAGTACTACACCCCTTC. Its translation: CATSRAGLAGVLHPF.

The CDR3 bases are TGTGCCTCCATGGACAGGGACTCTGGAAACACCATATATTTT. Its protein product is CASMDRDSGNTIYF. The V and J genes are TRBV30 and TRBJ1-3; 8 bases match TRBD1. V was pared by 7 bases and J by 0 bases, with 5 bases of the junction left unmatched. The CDR3 spans 14 residues. Germline V gives CDR1 GTSNPN, CDR2 SVGIG (reference sequence).

This chain connects TRBV7-2 to TRBJ2-3; the match to TRBD2 covers 7 bases. The CDR3 consists of 17 residues. Germline V gives CDR1 SGHTA, CDR2 FQGNSA. After removal of 1 base from V and 0 bases from J, the junction contained 7 bases not matched to a gene. CDR3 DNA sequence: TGTGCCAGCAGCTTAGTGGGCGGGACTATGAGCACAGATACGCAGTATTTT. This encodes CASSLVGGTMSTDTQYF.

This clone has only a few counts. The chain combines TRBV27 with TRBJ2-5; no definite D call. The germline V gene encodes CDR1 MNHEY and CDR2 SMNVEV (reference sequence). The V end was cut by 4 bases, the J end by 5 bases, with 11 bases between. The CDR3 runs 13 residues. CDR3 sequence (DNA): TGTGCCAGCAGTTCCAGCCGAAGGGAGACCCAGTACTTC. Translation gives CASSSSRRETQYF.

The chain links TRBV7-8 to TRBJ2-2; maybe TRBD2 (5 bases). CDR1 is SGHVS and CDR2 is FQNEAQ in the germline V gene. The CDR3 length is 15 residues. V was pared by 5 bases and J by 3 bases, with 13 bases between. The CDR3 DNA is TGTGCCAGCAGCGCCGCCGGACTCTACACCGGGGAGCTGTTTTTT. Its translation: CASSAAGLYTGELFF.

The chain employs TRBV6-5 and TRBJ2-7; no definite D call. This CDR3 contains 13 residues. Germline loops: CDR1 MNHEY, CDR2 SVGAGI. Trimming took 8 bases from V and 0 from J, leaving 11 bases between them. This CDR3 is CASGDLSSYEQYF. The CDR3 DNA reads TGTGCCAGCGGCGACCTAAGCTCCTACGAGCAGTACTTC.

The chain combines TRBV6-6 with TRBJ1-3; D remains ambiguous. V was clipped by 7 bases and J by 0 bases, with 10 bases between them. Germline V CDR1 and CDR2: MNHNY, SVGAGI (reference sequence). The CDR3 spans 14 residues. The chain's CDR3 is CASNRDPSGNTIYF. The CDR3 nucleotides are TGTGCCAGCAACAGAGACCCCTCTGGAAACACCATATATTTT.

V gene TRBV29-1 combines with J gene TRBJ1-2; 7 bases fit TRBD1. This CDR3 is 15 amino acids long. V trimming: 7 bases; J trimming: 0 bases; junction bases outside the gene matches: 11. The germline V gene has CDR1 SQVTM and CDR2 ANQGSEA. The CDR3 reads CSAPLRDSPNYGYTF. The CDR3 DNA reads TGCAGCGCCCCTCTCCGGGACAGCCCTAACTATGGCTACACCTTC.